This TCR beta chain appears in the sequencing data of a study of cytomegalovirus exposure and HLA in healthy donors. Overall study: The same platform used for the 666 first-cohort repertoires was also used for the 100 to 150 validation repertoires, as a later analysis reported.

Clones were sequenced by immunoSEQ multiplex PCR, and TCRdb holds only the in-frame ones, with some missing. The sample consists of roughly 270,000 clones, approximately 88% of them appearing once. Worth noting for this clone: The antigen is undetermined.

Regarding the study as a whole: For cytomegalovirus status, the classifier reportedly gave diagnoses with high specificity and sensitivity.

The CDR3 runs to 14 residues. Germline CDR1 reads MGHDK; CDR2 reads SYGVNS. The ends lost 4 bases at V and 6 bases at J; junction bases unmatched: 4. This chain joins TRBV25-1 and TRBJ2-1, with 9 bases aligning to TRBD2. What was sequenced was PBMCs. The sequence was collected from a woman under 30 in good health and CMV-seronegative. The CDR3 is CASSGHSGGNEQFF. The DNA of the CDR3 is TGTGCCAGCAGTGGCCATAGCGGGGGCAATGAGCAGTTCTTC.